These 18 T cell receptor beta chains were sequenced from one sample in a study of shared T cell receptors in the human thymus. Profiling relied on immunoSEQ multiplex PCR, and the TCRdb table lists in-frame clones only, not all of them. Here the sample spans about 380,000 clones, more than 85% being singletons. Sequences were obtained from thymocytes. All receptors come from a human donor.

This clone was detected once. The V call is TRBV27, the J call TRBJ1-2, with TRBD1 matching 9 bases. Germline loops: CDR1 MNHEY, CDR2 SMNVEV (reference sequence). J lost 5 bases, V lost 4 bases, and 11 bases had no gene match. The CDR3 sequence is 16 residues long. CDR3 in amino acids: CASSSYTGGEYYGYTF. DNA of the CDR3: TGTGCCAGCAGTTCCTATACAGGGGGCGAGTATTATGGCTACACCTTC.

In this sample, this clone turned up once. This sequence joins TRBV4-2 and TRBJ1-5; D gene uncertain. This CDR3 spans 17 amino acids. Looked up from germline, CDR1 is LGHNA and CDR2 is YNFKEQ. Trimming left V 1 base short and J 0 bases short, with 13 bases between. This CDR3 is CASSQVDRGISNQPQHF. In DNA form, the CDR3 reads TGTGCCAGCAGCCAAGTGGACCGCGGAATTAGCAATCAGCCCCAGCATTTT.

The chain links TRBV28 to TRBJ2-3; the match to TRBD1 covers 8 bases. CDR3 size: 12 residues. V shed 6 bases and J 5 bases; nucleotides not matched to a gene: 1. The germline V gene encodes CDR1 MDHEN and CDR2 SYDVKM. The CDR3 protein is CASRDREDTQYF. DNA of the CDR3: TGTGCCAGCAGGGACAGGGAAGATACGCAGTATTTT.

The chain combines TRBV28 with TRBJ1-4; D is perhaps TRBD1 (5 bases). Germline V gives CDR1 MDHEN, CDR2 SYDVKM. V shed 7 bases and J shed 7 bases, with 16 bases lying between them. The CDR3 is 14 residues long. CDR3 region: CASTDRGSGEKLFF. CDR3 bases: TGTGCCAGCACCGATCGGGGGTCTGGTGAAAAACTGTTTTTT.

The CDR3: CASSEGQGSGEQYF. CDR3 DNA sequence: TGCGCCAGCAGTGAAGGGCAGGGGTCGGGGGAGCAGTACTTC. This sequence joins TRBV10-1 and TRBJ2-7; D may be TRBD1 (6 bases). V lost 3 bases and J 7 bases, leaving 16 bases between the germline ends. Germline V lookup: CDR1 WNHNN, CDR2 SYGVQD (reference sequence). The CDR3 spans 14 residues.

The CDR3 bases are TGTGCCAGCGGCGAGAACACCGGGGAGCTGTTTTTT. Amino acid sequence: CASGENTGELFF. V and J are TRBV7-6 and TRBJ2-2; D is ambiguous. Per germline, CDR1 SGHVS and CDR2 FNYEAQ. Trimming took off 8 bases at V and 1 base at J, with 5 bases between the two ends. The CDR3 runs to 12 residues.

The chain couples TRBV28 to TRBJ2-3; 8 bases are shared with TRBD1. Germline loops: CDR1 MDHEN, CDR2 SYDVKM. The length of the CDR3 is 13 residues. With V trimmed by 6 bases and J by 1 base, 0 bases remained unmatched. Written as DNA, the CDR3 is TGTGCCAGCAGGGGACAGGGCACAGATACGCAGTATTTT. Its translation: CASRGQGTDTQYF.

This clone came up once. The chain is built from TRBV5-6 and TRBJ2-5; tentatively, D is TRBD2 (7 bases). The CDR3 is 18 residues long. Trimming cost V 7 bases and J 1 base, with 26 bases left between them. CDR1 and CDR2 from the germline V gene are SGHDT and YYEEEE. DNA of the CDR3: TGTGCCAGCGGGGGCGCGGGGGCTAGCGGACAATCCCAAGAGACCCAGTACTTC. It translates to CASGGAGASGQSQETQYF.

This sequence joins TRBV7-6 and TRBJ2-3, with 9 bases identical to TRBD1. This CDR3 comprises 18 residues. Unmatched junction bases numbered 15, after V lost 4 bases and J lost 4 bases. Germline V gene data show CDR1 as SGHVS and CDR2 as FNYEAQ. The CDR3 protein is CASSCPTSGTGFPDTQYF. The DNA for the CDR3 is TGTGCCAGCAGCTGCCCTACTTCCGGGACAGGGTTCCCAGATACGCAGTATTTT.

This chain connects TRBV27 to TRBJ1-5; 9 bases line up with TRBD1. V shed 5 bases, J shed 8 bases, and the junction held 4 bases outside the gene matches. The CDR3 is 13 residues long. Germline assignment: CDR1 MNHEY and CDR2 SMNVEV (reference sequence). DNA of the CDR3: TGTGCCAGCAGTAAACAGGGGGCAGAGCCCCAGCATTTT. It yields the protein CASSKQGAEPQHF.

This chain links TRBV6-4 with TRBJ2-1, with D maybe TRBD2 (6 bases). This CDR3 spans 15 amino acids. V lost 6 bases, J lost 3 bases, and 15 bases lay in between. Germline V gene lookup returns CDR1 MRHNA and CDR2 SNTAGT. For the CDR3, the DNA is TGTGCCAGCAGCTACACTAGCCGCGGCTACAATGAGCAGTTCTTC. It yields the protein CASSYTSRGYNEQFF.

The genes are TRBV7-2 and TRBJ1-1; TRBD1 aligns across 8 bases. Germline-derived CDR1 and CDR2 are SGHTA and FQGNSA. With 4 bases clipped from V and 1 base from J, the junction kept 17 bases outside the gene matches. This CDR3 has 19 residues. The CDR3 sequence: CASSSGLKPTGGGNTEAFF. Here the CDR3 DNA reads TGTGCCAGCAGCTCAGGACTTAAACCAACAGGGGGTGGGAACACTGAAGCTTTCTTT.

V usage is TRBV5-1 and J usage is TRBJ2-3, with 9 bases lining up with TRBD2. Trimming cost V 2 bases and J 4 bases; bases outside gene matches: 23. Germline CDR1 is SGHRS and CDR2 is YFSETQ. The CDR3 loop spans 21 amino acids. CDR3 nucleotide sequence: TGCGCCAGCAGCTTTTCCGGCTTCGGGGGATTGGCGGGAGGGCCCCCAGATACGCAGTATTTT. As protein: CASSFSGFGGLAGGPPDTQYF.

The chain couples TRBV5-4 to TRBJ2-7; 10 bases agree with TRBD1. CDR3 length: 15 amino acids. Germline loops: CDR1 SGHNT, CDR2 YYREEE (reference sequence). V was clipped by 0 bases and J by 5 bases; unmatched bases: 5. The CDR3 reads CASSLAGDRGDEQYF. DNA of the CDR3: TGTGCCAGCAGCTTGGCCGGGGACAGGGGTGACGAGCAGTACTTC.

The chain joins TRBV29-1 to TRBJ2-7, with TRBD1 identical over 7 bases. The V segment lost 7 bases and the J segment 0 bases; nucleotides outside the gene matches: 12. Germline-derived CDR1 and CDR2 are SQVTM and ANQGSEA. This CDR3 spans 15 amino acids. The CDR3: CSATTGTDPSYEQYF. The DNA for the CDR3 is TGCAGCGCTACTACCGGGACAGACCCCTCCTACGAGCAGTACTTC.

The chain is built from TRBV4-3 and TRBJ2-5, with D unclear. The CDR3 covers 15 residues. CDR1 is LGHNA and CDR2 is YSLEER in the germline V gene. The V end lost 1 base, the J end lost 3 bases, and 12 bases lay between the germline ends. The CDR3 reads CASSQGRRSEETQYF. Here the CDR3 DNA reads TGCGCCAGCAGCCAAGGGAGAAGATCTGAAGAGACCCAGTACTTC.

The CDR3 DNA is TGCAGCGTTCTCCTACACGGCTATGGAAACACCATATATTTT. Translated: CSVLLHGYGNTIYF. The genes are TRBV29-1 and TRBJ1-3, with unresolved D. Trimming pared 5 bases from V and 3 bases from J, leaving 14 bases between. The germline V gene has CDR1 SQVTM and CDR2 ANQGSEA. This CDR3 region has 14 residues.

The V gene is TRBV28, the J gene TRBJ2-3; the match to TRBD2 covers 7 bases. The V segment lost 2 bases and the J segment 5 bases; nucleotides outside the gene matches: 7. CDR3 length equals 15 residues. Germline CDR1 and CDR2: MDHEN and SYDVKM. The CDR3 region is CASSLIGRSRDTQYF. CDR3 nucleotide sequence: TGTGCCAGCAGTTTAATCGGGAGGTCCCGAGATACGCAGTATTTT.